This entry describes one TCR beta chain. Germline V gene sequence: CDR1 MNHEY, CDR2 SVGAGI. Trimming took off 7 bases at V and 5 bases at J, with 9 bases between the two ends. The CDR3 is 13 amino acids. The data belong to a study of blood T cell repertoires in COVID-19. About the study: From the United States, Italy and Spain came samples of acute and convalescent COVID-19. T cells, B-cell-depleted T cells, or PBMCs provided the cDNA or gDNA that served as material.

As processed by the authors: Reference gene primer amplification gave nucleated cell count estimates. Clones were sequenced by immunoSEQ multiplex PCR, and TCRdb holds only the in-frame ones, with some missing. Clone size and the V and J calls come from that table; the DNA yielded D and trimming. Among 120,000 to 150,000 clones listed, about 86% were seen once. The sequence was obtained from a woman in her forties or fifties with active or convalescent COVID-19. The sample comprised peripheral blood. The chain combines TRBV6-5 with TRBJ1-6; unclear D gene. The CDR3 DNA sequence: TGTGCCAGCACACGGGAAAATAATTCACCCCTCCACTTT. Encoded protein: CASTRENNSPLHF.